This TCR beta chain comes out of a study of T cells after yellow fever vaccination. From germline, CDR1 is SGDLS and CDR2 YYNGEE. The CDR3 has 13 residues. Trimming pared 0 bases from V and 7 bases from J, leaving 9 bases between. A single record per CDR3 protein comes from TCRdb applying MiXCR to the 5' RACE reads. The sample holds 160,000 or so distinct CDR3 sequences, approximately 6.7% seen once. V usage is TRBV9 and J usage is TRBJ2-3; D is uncertain. The sample consisted of CD4+ T cells sorted from PBMCs, taken 5 to 6 days after the first yellow fever vaccination. The TCR originated in a man younger than 35 who received the YFV17D yellow fever vaccine. CDR3 sequence (DNA): TGTGCCAGCAGCGTAGAGGACGGCCATACGCAGTATTTT. Protein: CASSVEDGHTQYF.